The T cell receptor (beta chain) described here comes from a study of tumor-infiltrating lymphocytes in primary liver carcinoma. Study background: The patients had histopathologically diagnosed primary liver carcinoma, and their disease was treated by surgical resection.

The length of the CDR3 is 16 residues. Germline V CDR1 and CDR2: SGHAT, FQNNGV. The study, taken as a whole, reports: Tumor-blood pairs (like tumor-adjacent pairs) overlapped less than tumor region pairs did. Significantly greater top-250-clone fractions characterized tumors relative to blood (p = 0.039).

The authors made TCR beta cDNA from 500 ng total RNA with a constant-region primer. TCR beta libraries came from three nested multiplex PCR rounds using slightly modified ARM-PCR. Forward primers for TRBV1-TRBV30 and a C-beta reverse primer served the first two PCR rounds, at around 9 cycles each. One entry per CDR3 protein results from TCRdb running MiXCR on the multiplex PCR reads. The sample includes approximately 330,000 distinct CDR3 sequences, roughly 61% of them seen just once. They got blood RNA out of unsorted whole blood and also pulled out germline DNA. Worth noting for this clonotype: Its antigen is not identified.

The J gene is TRBJ2-3, the V gene TRBV11-2; 9 positions match TRBD1. The sequenced sample was peripheral blood. This receptor was taken from a man in his forties or fifties with primary liver carcinoma and hepatitis B virus infection. CDR3 bases: TGTGTCAGTAGCTTAAAACAGGGGGCTAGGACAGATACGCAGTATTTT. Translating it yields CVSSLKQGARTDTQYF.